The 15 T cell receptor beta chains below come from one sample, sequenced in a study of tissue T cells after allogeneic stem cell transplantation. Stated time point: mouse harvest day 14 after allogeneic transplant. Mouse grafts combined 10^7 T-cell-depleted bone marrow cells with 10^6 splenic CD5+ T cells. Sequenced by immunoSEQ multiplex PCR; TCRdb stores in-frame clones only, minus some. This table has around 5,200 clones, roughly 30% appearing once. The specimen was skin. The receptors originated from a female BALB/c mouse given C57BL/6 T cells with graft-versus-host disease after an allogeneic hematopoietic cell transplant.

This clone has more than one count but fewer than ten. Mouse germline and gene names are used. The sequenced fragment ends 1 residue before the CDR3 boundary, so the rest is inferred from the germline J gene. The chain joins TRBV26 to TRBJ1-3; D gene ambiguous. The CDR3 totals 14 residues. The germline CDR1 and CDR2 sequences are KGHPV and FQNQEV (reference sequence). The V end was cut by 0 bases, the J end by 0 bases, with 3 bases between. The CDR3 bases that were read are TGTGCCAGCAGTCTGTCATATTCTGGAAATACGCTCTAT. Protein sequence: CASSLSYSGNTLY. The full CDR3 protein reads CASSLSYSGNTLYF.

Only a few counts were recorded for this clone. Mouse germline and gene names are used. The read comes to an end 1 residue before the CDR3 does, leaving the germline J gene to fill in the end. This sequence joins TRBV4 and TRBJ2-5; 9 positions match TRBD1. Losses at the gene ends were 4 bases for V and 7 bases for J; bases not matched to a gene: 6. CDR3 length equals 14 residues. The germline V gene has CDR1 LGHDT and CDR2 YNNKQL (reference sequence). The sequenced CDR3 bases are TGTGCCAGCAGCTTTGGACAGGGGAGGAACACCCAGTAC. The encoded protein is CASSFGQGRNTQY. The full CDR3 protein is CASSFGQGRNTQYF.

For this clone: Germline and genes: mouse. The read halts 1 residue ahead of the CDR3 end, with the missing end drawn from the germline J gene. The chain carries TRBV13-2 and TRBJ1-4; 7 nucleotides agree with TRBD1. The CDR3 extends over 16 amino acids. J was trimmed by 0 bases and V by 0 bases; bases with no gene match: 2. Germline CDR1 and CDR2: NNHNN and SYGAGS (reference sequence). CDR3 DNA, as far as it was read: TGTGCCAGCGGTGATGCAGGGACAGTTTCCAACGAAAGATTATTT. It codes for CASGDAGTVSNERLF. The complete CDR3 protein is CASGDAGTVSNERLFF.

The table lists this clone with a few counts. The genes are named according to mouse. The sequenced CDR3 bases are TGTGCCAGCAGCTTAGAAGGGGGACGGGAACAGTAC. Amino acid sequence: CASSLEGGREQY. The entire CDR3 protein is CASSLEGGREQYF. The V gene is TRBV3, the J gene TRBJ2-7, with D possibly matching TRBD1 (6 bases). Read data end 1 residue before the CDR3 end; the end is taken from the germline J gene. The CDR3 length is 13 residues. Germline CDR1 and CDR2: SNHLY and FYNGKV (reference sequence). The ends were cut back, 1 base at V and 7 bases at J, with 11 bases in the middle.

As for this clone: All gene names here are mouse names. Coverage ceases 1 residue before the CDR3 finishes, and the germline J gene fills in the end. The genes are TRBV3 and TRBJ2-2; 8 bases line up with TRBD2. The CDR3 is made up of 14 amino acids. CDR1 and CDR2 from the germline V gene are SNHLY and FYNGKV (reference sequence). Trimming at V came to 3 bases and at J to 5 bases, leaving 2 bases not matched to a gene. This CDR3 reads CASSFWGETGQLYF. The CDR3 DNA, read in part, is TGTGCCAGCAGCTTCTGGGGGGAGACCGGGCAGCTCTAC.

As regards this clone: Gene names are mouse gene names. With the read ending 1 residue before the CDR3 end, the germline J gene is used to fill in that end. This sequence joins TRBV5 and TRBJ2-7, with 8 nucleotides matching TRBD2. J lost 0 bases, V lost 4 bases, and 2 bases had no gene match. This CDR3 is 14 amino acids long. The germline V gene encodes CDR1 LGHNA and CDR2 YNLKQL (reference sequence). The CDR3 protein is CASSPTGGSYEQYF. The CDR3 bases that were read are TGTGCCAGCAGCCCAACTGGGGGCTCCTATGAACAGTAC.

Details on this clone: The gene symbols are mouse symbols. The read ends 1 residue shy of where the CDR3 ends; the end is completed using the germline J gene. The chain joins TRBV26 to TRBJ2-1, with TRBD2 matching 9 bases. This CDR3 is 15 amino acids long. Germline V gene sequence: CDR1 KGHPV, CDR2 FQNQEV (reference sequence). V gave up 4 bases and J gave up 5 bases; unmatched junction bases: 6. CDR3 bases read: TGTGCCAGCAGTCCTCGTGCTGGGGGGGATGCTGAGCAGTTC. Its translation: CASSPRAGGDAEQF. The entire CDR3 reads CASSPRAGGDAEQFF.

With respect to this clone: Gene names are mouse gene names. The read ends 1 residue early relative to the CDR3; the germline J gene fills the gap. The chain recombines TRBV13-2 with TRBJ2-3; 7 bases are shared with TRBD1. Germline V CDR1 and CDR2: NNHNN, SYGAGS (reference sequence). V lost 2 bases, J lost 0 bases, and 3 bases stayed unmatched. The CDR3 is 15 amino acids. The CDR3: CASGDRDSSAETLYF. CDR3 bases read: TGTGCCAGCGGTGACCGGGACAGTAGTGCAGAAACGCTGTAT.

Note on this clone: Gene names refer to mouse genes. Partial CDR3 DNA: TGTGCCAGCAGTCAGGGGGCAAACACAGAAGTCTTC. Translation: CASSQGANTEVF. The full CDR3 protein is CASSQGANTEVFF. The chain is built from TRBV26 and TRBJ1-1; weak D call: TRBD1 (6 bases). The observed sequence ends 1 residue before the CDR3 terminus, with the missing tail filled in from the germline J gene. CDR1 and CDR2 (germline): KGHPV, FQNQEV (reference sequence). V was clipped by 4 bases and J by 0 bases, with 6 bases between them. The CDR3 length is 13 residues.

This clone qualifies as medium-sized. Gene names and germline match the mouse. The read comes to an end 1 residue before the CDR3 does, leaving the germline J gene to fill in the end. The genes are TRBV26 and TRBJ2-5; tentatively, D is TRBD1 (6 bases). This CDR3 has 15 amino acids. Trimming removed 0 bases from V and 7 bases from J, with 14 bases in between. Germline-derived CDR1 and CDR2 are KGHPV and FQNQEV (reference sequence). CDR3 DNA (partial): TGTGCCAGCAGTCTGTCGATACAGGGTGCGAACACCCAGTAC. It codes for CASSLSIQGANTQY. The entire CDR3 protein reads CASSLSIQGANTQYF.

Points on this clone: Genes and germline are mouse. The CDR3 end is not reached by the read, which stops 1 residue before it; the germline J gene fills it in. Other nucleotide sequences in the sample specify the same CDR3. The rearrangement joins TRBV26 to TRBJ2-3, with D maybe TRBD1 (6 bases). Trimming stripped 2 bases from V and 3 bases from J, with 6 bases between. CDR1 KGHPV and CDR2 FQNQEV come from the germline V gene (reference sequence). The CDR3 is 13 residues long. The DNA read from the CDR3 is TGTGCCAGCAGTCTGCAGGGGGCAGAAACGCTGTAT. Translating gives CASSLQGAETLY. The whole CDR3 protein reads CASSLQGAETLYF.

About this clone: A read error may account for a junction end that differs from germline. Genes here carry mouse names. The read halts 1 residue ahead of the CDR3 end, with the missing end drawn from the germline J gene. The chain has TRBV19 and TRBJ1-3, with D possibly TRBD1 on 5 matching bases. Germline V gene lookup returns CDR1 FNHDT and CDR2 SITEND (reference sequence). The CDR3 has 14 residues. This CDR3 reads CASSRQNSGYTLYF. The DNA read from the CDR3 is TGTGCCAGCAGCCGACAGAATTCTGGATATACGCTCTAT. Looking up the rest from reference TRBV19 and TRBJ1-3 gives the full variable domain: GGIITQTPKFLIGQEGQKLTLKCQQNFNHDTMYWYRQDSGKGLRLIYYSITENDLQKGDLSEGYDASREKKSSFSLTVTSAQKNEMAVFLCASSRQNSGYTLYFGEGSRLIVV.

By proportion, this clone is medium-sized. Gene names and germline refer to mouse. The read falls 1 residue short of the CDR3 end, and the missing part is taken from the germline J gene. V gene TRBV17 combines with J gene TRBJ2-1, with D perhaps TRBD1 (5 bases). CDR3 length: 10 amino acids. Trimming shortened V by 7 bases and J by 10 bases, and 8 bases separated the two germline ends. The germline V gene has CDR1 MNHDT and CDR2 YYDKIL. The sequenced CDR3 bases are TGTGCTAGCAATCGACAGGAGCAGTTC. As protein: CASNRQEQF. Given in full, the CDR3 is CASNRQEQFF.

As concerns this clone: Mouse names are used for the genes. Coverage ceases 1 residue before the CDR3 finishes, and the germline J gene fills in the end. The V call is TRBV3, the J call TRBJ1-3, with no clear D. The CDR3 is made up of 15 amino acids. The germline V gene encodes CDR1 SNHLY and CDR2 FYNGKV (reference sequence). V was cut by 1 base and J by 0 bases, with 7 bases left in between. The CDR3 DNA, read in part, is TGTGCCAGCAGCTTAGAGAGAACTTCTGGAAATACGCTCTAT. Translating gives CASSLERTSGNTLY. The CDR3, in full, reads CASSLERTSGNTLYF.

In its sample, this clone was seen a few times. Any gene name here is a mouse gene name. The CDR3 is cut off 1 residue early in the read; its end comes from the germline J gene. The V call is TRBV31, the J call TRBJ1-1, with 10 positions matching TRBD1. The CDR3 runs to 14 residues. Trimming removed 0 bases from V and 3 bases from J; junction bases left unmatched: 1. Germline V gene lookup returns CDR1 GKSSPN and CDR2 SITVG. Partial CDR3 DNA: TGTGCCTGGAGTCTAGGGACAGGGGACACAGAAGTCTTC. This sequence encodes CAWSLGTGDTEVF. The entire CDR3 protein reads CAWSLGTGDTEVFF.